A single T cell receptor beta chain is shown here with its context. Its antigen is undetermined. CDR1 and CDR2 from the germline V gene are MGHDK and SYGVNS. The CDR3 has 16 amino acids. J gave up 3 bases and V 8 bases, and 13 bases lay outside the gene matches. TCR beta VDJ and CDR3 profiling used genomic DNA as template. Each CDR3 protein gets one entry after TCRdb re-called the reads with MiXCR. The sample has about 200,000 distinct CDR3 sequences, approximately 35% seen once. The data originate from a study of CD8+CD57+ T cells in acquired aplastic anemia. Whole-study context: The sorted CD4+ and CD8+ cells yielded an average approximately 3 ug of DNA. Overall study findings and caveats: Some 29 shared CD8+ CDR3s appeared highly expressed within patients' immunodominant clones.

This sequence originates from a human donor in good health, serving as a control. The sample consisted of sorted CD4+, CD8+, or CD8+CD57+ T cells (not recorded which) from PBMCs. This sequence joins TRBV25-1 and TRBJ2-7, with 10 bases identical to TRBD1. CDR3 in DNA: TGTGCCAGCCGACCGGCCATAGGACAGGGGGGCTACGAGCAGTACTTC. It yields the protein CASRPAIGQGGYEQYF.